The 14 T cell receptor beta chains listed next were all sequenced from one sample in a study of neoadjuvant nivolumab and ipilimumab in lung cancer. TCRdb's copy holds only in-frame clones and misses some; the assay was immunoSEQ multiplex PCR. The table has approximately 17,000 clones, 75% to 85% seen once. The sequenced sample was tumor tissue, obtained after neoadjuvant nivolumab, alone or with ipilimumab, at or shortly before surgery. These receptors came from an adult with non-small cell lung cancer.

The gene calls are TRBV7-6 and TRBJ1-5, with D tentatively TRBD1 (6 bases). The CDR3 runs to 15 residues. Looked up from germline, CDR1 is SGHVS and CDR2 is FNYEAQ. Trimming left V 3 bases short and J 6 bases short, with 15 bases between. The CDR3 DNA is TGTGCCAGCAGCTTGGTATCGGGGGCTGGTCAGCCCCAGCATTTT. It translates to CASSLVSGAGQPQHF.

The chain is built from TRBV6-4 and TRBJ2-7, with 8 nucleotides matching TRBD2. This CDR3 contains 17 residues. The junction had 13 bases not matched to a gene; V was cut back by 5 bases and J by 1 base. Germline CDR1 and CDR2: MRHNA and SNTAGT. CDR3 loop: CASSSPRVAGLSYEQYF. The CDR3 bases are TGTGCCAGCAGTTCCCCGAGGGTAGCGGGATTGTCCTACGAGCAGTACTTC.

The rearrangement links TRBV4-1 to TRBJ2-1; possible D gene TRBD2, 6 bases. Trimming pared 1 base from V and 14 bases from J, leaving 15 bases between. The CDR3 contains 13 residues. Germline values: CDR1 MGHRA, CDR2 YSYEKL. The CDR3 bases are TGCGCCAGCAGCCAAGGGGCCGGGACGGGGGAGTTCTTC. It encodes CASSQGAGTGEFF.

The gene calls are TRBV5-5 and TRBJ2-7, with D possibly TRBD1 on 5 matching bases. Between the trimmed V and J ends, which lost 5 bases and 1 base, there was a span of 16 bases. Germline CDR1 SGHKS, CDR2 YYEKEE (reference sequence). The CDR3 extends over 15 amino acids. Written as DNA, the CDR3 is TGTGCCAGCAGTCGCCAGGGAAAAGCGTCCTACGAGCAGTACTTC. Protein: CASSRQGKASYEQYF.

Only one count was recorded for this clone. This rearrangement joins TRBV9 to TRBJ1-1; D not resolved. The CDR3 totals 13 residues. V dropped 3 bases and J dropped 5 bases, with 11 bases sitting between them. The germline V gene encodes CDR1 SGDLS and CDR2 YYNGEE. In DNA, the CDR3 is TGTGCCAGCAGCGCGGTGGGGAAGACTGAAGCTTTCTTT. Protein sequence: CASSAVGKTEAFF.

The J gene is TRBJ2-7, the V gene TRBV7-9; the D gene is possibly TRBD1 (6 bases). V shed 1 base and J shed 5 bases, with 15 bases lying between them. CDR3 length: 15 residues. The germline V gene has CDR1 SEHNR and CDR2 FQNEAQ (reference sequence). The CDR3 DNA follows: TGTGCCAGCAGCTTAGGGAAACAGGGTGGCCACGAGCAGTACTTC. It yields the protein CASSLGKQGGHEQYF.

This clone was recorded a few times. The chain links TRBV19 to TRBJ2-3, with 7 bases identical to TRBD2. This CDR3 has 14 amino acids. The J segment lost 3 bases and the V segment lost 9 bases, leaving 9 bases of the junction unmatched. Germline CDR1 and CDR2: LNHDA and SQIVND (reference sequence). CDR3 residues: CASSLAGDTDTQYF. CDR3 nucleotides: TGTGCCAGCTCTTTAGCGGGTGATACAGATACGCAGTATTTT.

Comment on this clone: The same CDR3 can be traced to other DNA sequences in this sample. CDR3 nucleotides: TGTGCCAGCAGCTTACCAGGAGGCACAGATACGCAGTATTTT. Translated: CASSLPGGTDTQYF. This chain joins TRBV5-4 and TRBJ2-3; no reliable D call. The germline V gene has CDR1 SGHNT and CDR2 YYREEE (reference sequence). This CDR3 contains 14 residues. Trimming stripped 2 bases from V and 1 base from J, with 8 bases between. Drawing the rest from reference TRBV5-4 and TRBJ2-3, the complete variable domain is ETGVTQSPTHLIKTRGQQVTLRCSSQSGHNTVSWYQQALGQGPQFIFQYYREEENGRGNFPPRFSGLQFPNYSSELNVNALELDDSALYLCASSLPGGTDTQYFGPGTRLTVL.

The J gene is TRBJ1-3, the V gene TRBV7-2; D ambiguous. This CDR3 has 13 residues. The V gene's germline CDR1 is SGHTA and CDR2 FQGNSA. The V gene lost 3 bases and the J gene lost 8 bases, with 11 bases spanning the gap. CDR3 amino acids: CASSFWPGDTIYF. In DNA form, the CDR3 reads TGTGCCAGCAGCTTTTGGCCCGGGGACACCATATATTTT.

V usage is TRBV7-9 and J usage is TRBJ1-2; 9 bases fit TRBD1. The CDR3 extends over 15 amino acids. J lost 8 bases, V lost 0 bases, and 7 bases had no gene match. Germline V CDR1 and CDR2: SEHNR, FQNEAQ (reference sequence). The CDR3 loop is CASSLAPQGAKGYTF. The CDR3 bases are TGTGCCAGCAGCTTAGCCCCACAGGGGGCTAAAGGCTACACCTTC.

This sequence joins TRBV6-1 and TRBJ2-3, with TRBD2 as a possible D gene (6 bases). The CDR3 has 16 amino acids. Trimming took off 2 bases at V and 0 bases at J, with 12 bases between the two ends. Germline assignment: CDR1 MNHNS and CDR2 SASEGT. DNA for the CDR3: TGTGCCAGCAGTGAAACGGCGGGGACTAGCACAGATACGCAGTATTTT. Its translation is CASSETAGTSTDTQYF.

The chain uses TRBV9 and TRBJ1-2, with unresolved D. V was clipped by 4 bases and J by 7 bases, with 14 bases between them. The length of the CDR3 is 13 residues. Looked up from germline, CDR1 is SGDLS and CDR2 is YYNGEE. DNA of the CDR3: TGTGCCAGCAGCCCTTATTCGGCCGGTGGCTACACCTTC. It codes for CASSPYSAGGYTF.

This chain uses TRBV7-9 with TRBJ2-5, with no clear D. The V and J ends lost 4 bases and 5 bases respectively, with 11 bases between them. Germline V gene data show CDR1 as SEHNR and CDR2 as FQNEAQ (reference sequence). The CDR3 contains 13 residues. The CDR3 bases are TGTGCCAGCAGCTCGAACCCGCGGGAGACCCAGTACTTC. Translating gives CASSSNPRETQYF.

As concerns this clone: One end of the junction is discordant with germline, which a read error may explain. The chain carries TRBV25-1 and TRBJ1-4; D call uncertain. Per the germline V gene, CDR1 is MGHDK and CDR2 is SYGVNS. This CDR3 is built from 15 residues. CDR3 nucleotide sequence: TGTGCCAGCACTGAACCGGGCCGTACCGATGAAAAACTGTTTTTT. Translating it yields CASTEPGRTDEKLFF.